The present T cell receptor beta chain was sequenced within a study of patients and donors after allogeneic stem cell transplantation. MiXCR, applied by TCRdb to the RT-PCR reads, yields one record per CDR3 protein. The sample gives 800,000 to 1,000,000 distinct CDR3 sequences, over 15% of which show up once; around 6% is in the top ten. Germline values: CDR1 KGHDR, CDR2 SFDVKD. The CDR3 length is 14 residues. The V gene lost 2 bases and the J gene lost 3 bases, with 9 bases spanning the gap. The sample was blood, either unsorted or a sorted T cell fraction (not recorded which). The source is a human donor who was either an allogeneic HSCT recipient or a stem cell or donor lymphocyte infusion donor (not recorded which). It is not recorded whose cells these are; they may come from a transplant donor. The chain employs TRBV24-1 and TRBJ1-2; D may be TRBD1 (5 bases). Here the CDR3 reads CATSDSRRDYGYTF. In nucleotides, the CDR3 is TGTGCCACCAGTGATTCTCGCAGGGACTATGGCTACACCTTC.